A selection of T cell receptor beta chains follows, all from one sample in a study of OX40 agonist ivuxolimab in advanced cancers. The repertoire was sequenced with immunoSEQ multiplex PCR; TCRdb's copy has only in-frame clones and lacks some. The table lists some 81,000 clones, around 87% of them singletons. Sequenced material: CD4+ or CD8+ T cells sorted from blood, taken in a trial of the OX40 agonist ivuxolimab. The receptors come from an adult with an advanced solid tumor such as melanoma, head and neck, liver or kidney cancer. CDR3s include the opening cysteine and the closing phenylalanine or tryptophan.

j_call v_call cdr3_aa
TRBJ2-2 TRBV7-2 CASSLRAGELFF
TRBJ1-1 TRBV7-9 CASSSRRGNTEAFF
TRBJ2-5 TRBV5-4 CASSLAGGLQETQYF
TRBJ1-2 TRBV2 CASSDGGRVYGYTF
TRBJ2-1 TRBV29-1 CSAWLGIVPYNEQFF
NA TRBV5-1 CASSTQGNEQYF
TRBJ1-2 TRBV12-5 CASGLGAGDYGYTF
TRBJ2-5 TRBV28 CASRITGAKETQYF
TRBJ1-2 TRBV6-5 CASTWAGGGYTF
TRBJ1-5 TRBV4-3 CASSLEGGNQPQHF
TRBJ1-2 TRBV2 CASSESRGSYGYTF
TRBJ2-3 TRBV7-2 CASSLGFRKSTDTQYF
TRBJ2-5 TRBV9 CASSVAQETQYF
TRBJ1-5 TRBV28 CASQNGGLNQPQHF
TRBJ2-1 TRBV9 CASSARPSGRAQGEQFF
TRBJ2-3 TRBV7-3 CASSLTGADTQYF
TRBJ1-4 TRBV25-1 CASSVNGFNEKLFF
TRBJ1-3 TRBV30 CARTAPRPWLSGNTIYF
TRBJ2-3 TRBV6-5 CASRPGQHTDTQYF
TRBJ1-1 TRBV28 CASSLYWTEAFF
TRBJ2-7 TRBV5-6 CASSPIAGEPYEQYF
TRBJ1-2 TRBV2 CASGDGQGVYGYTF
TRBJ2-7 TRBV28 CAGRRTGSYEQYF
TRBJ2-1 TRBV7-9 CASSLVAGGPQFF
TRBJ2-5 TRBV15 CATSSYGQGGTETQYF
TRBJ2-6 TRBV30 CAWNLGQGYVLTF
TRBJ2-7 TRBV9 CASSVGVPGPYEQYF
TRBJ2-7 TRBV7-3 CASSSFPPGQGIYEQYF